The rows below give T cell receptor beta chains drawn from one sample of a study of blood T cell repertoires in COVID-19. Profiling relied on immunoSEQ multiplex PCR, and the TCRdb table lists in-frame clones only, not all of them. This table has roughly 180,000 clones, approximately 85% appearing once. Sequenced material: PBMCs or T cells enriched from blood (not recorded which). The source of these receptors is a woman aged 25 to 39 who had recovered from COVID-19. Each CDR3 is given with its conserved first and last residue. The order of the fields is clone size, D gene, J gene, V gene, CDR3 DNA, CDR3 protein. The D gene is left open where the match is weak. Clone size is shown for a subset of rows, as once, few, many or a class of expanded clone.

clone size: .; D gene: .; J gene: TRBJ2-3; V gene: TRBV5-6; CDR3 DNA: TGTGCCAGCAGCTGGCCCGGGCACACAGGGAAAGGGGGAAAAGATACGCAGTATTTT; CDR3 protein: CASSWPGHTGKGGKDTQYF
clone size: few; D gene: TRBD2; J gene: TRBJ2-2; V gene: TRBV5-4; CDR3 DNA: TGTGCCAGCGACGCGACTAGCGGGAGTTTAGGGACCGGGGAGCTGTTTTTT; CDR3 protein: CASDATSGSLGTGELFF
clone size: .; D gene: .; J gene: TRBJ1-3; V gene: TRBV21-1; CDR3 DNA: TGTGCCAGCAGCACCCGGACAGGGCTGATTTTTGGGAACACCATATATTTT; CDR3 protein: CASSTRTGLIFGNTIYF
clone size: .; D gene: TRBD2; J gene: TRBJ2-7; V gene: TRBV24-1; CDR3 DNA: TGTGCCACCAGCAGCGGGAGCTCCTACGAGCAGTACTTC; CDR3 protein: CATSSGSSYEQYF
clone size: .; D gene: .; J gene: TRBJ1-1; V gene: TRBV6-5; CDR3 DNA: TGTGCCAGCAGTTACGCCACAGGTCCCGAAGCTTTCTTT; CDR3 protein: CASSYATGPEAFF
clone size: few; D gene: .; J gene: TRBJ2-7; V gene: TRBV28; CDR3 DNA: TGTGCCAGCAGTCAGGGTTCGGGCTTCTCCTACGAGCAGTACTTC; CDR3 protein: CASSQGSGFSYEQYF
clone size: few; D gene: TRBD2; J gene: TRBJ2-3; V gene: TRBV9; CDR3 DNA: TGTGCCAGCAGCACTCGGGCTAGCGGGAGAGGCGCAGATACGCAGTATTTT; CDR3 protein: CASSTRASGRGADTQYF
clone size: .; D gene: .; J gene: TRBJ1-1; V gene: TRBV30; CDR3 DNA: TGTGCCTGGACCCTCGCAGGGGTCGACACTGAAGCTTTCTTT; CDR3 protein: CAWTLAGVDTEAFF
clone size: .; D gene: .; J gene: TRBJ2-2; V gene: TRBV10-2; CDR3 DNA: TGCGCCAGCTCCCTAACGGTGAACACCGGGGAGCTGTTTTTT; CDR3 protein: CASSLTVNTGELFF
clone size: .; D gene: .; J gene: TRBJ1-2; V gene: TRBV7-3; CDR3 DNA: TGTGCCAGCAGCCCCTCGGGGGGCCGGGGGGGCTACACCTTC; CDR3 protein: CASSPSGGRGGYTF
clone size: .; D gene: TRBD1; J gene: TRBJ1-2; V gene: TRBV19; CDR3 DNA: TGTGCCAGTAGGACAGGGGGCAATGGCTACACCTTC; CDR3 protein: CASRTGGNGYTF
clone size: .; D gene: TRBD2; J gene: TRBJ2-7; V gene: TRBV5-4; CDR3 DNA: TGTGCCAGCAGCTTAGCGGGAGGATCCGGAGAGCAGTACTTC; CDR3 protein: CASSLAGGSGEQYF
clone size: .; D gene: TRBD2; J gene: TRBJ2-7; V gene: TRBV5-1; CDR3 DNA: TGCGCCAGCAGCTTAATACTAGCGGGAGGAACCTACGAGCAGTACTTC; CDR3 protein: CASSLILAGGTYEQYF
clone size: .; D gene: TRBD1; J gene: TRBJ1-3; V gene: TRBV14; CDR3 DNA: TGTGCCAGCAGCCAACACGACAGGGGGAGGAACACCATATATTTT; CDR3 protein: CASSQHDRGRNTIYF
clone size: .; D gene: TRBD2; J gene: TRBJ2-1; V gene: TRBV4-1; CDR3 DNA: TGCGCCAGCAGCCAGCCCACTAGCGGGGATTACAATGAGCAGTTCTTC; CDR3 protein: CASSQPTSGDYNEQFF
clone size: .; D gene: .; J gene: TRBJ2-7; V gene: TRBV28; CDR3 DNA: TGTGCCAGCGTATCGTTGACAGGCTACGAGCAGTACTTC; CDR3 protein: CASVSLTGYEQYF
clone size: .; D gene: TRBD1; J gene: TRBJ2-1; V gene: TRBV28; CDR3 DNA: TGTGCCAGCAGTCTAGGAAAGGGGGCGTACTCCGCCTCCTACAATGAGCAGTTCTTC; CDR3 protein: CASSLGKGAYSASYNEQFF
clone size: .; D gene: TRBD1; J gene: TRBJ2-7; V gene: TRBV6-2/TRBV6-3; CDR3 DNA: TGTGCCAGCAGTGGCTCGACAGGGACCTACGAGCAGTACTTC; CDR3 protein: CASSGSTGTYEQYF
clone size: few; D gene: .; J gene: TRBJ1-3; V gene: TRBV5-8; CDR3 DNA: TGTGCCAGCAGGGTGAGGGCTGGAAACACCATATATTTT; CDR3 protein: CASRVRAGNTIYF
clone size: .; D gene: .; J gene: TRBJ2-5; V gene: TRBV10-2; CDR3 DNA: TGCGCCAGCAGTGGGACAGCCCAAGAGACCCAGTACTTC; CDR3 protein: CASSGTAQETQYF
clone size: .; D gene: TRBD2; J gene: TRBJ2-5; V gene: TRBV28; CDR3 DNA: TGTGCCAGCAGTCTAAAGCGGGAGCTGGAGACCCAGTACTTC; CDR3 protein: CASSLKRELETQYF
clone size: .; D gene: .; J gene: TRBJ2-5; V gene: TRBV4-1; CDR3 DNA: TGCGCCAGCAGCCAAGGACAGGGAGGCAGAGAGACCCAGTACTTC; CDR3 protein: CASSQGQGGRETQYF
clone size: .; D gene: .; J gene: TRBJ2-2; V gene: TRBV3-1/TRBV3-2; CDR3 DNA: TGTGCCAGCAGCTTAAATGATCCCACTTTACCCGGGGAGCTGTTTTTT; CDR3 protein: CASSLNDPTLPGELFF
clone size: .; D gene: TRBD1; J gene: TRBJ1-6; V gene: TRBV4-1; CDR3 DNA: TGCGCCAGCAGCCAAGATCAAGGGGGCGGTAATTCACCCCTCCACTTT; CDR3 protein: CASSQDQGGGNSPLHF
clone size: .; D gene: TRBD1; J gene: TRBJ2-1; V gene: TRBV24-1; CDR3 DNA: TGTGCCACCAGTGATACTCGACAGGGAGTAGATTACAATGAGCAGTTCTTC; CDR3 protein: CATSDTRQGVDYNEQFF
clone size: .; D gene: .; J gene: TRBJ1-5; V gene: TRBV24-1; CDR3 DNA: TGTGCCACCACCTTAAACAGGCAAGGAGATAGCAATCAGCCCCAGCATTTT; CDR3 protein: CATTLNRQGDSNQPQHF
clone size: .; D gene: .; J gene: TRBJ2-3; V gene: TRBV11-3; CDR3 DNA: TGTGCCAGCAGCTTACAGGGTACAGATACGCAGTATTTT; CDR3 protein: CASSLQGTDTQYF
clone size: once; D gene: TRBD2; J gene: TRBJ2-3; V gene: TRBV3-1/TRBV3-2; CDR3 DNA: TGTGCCAGCAGCCAAGGCGGGAGCTTGGATACGCAGTATTTT; CDR3 protein: CASSQGGSLDTQYF
clone size: .; D gene: .; J gene: TRBJ2-1; V gene: TRBV5-1; CDR3 DNA: TGCGCCAGCAGCTTGTCTAGCGCCGAAACCTACAATGAGCAGTTCTTC; CDR3 protein: CASSLSSAETYNEQFF
clone size: .; D gene: TRBD2; J gene: TRBJ2-2; V gene: TRBV7-6; CDR3 DNA: TGTGCCAGCAGCAGAACTAGCGGGAGAGTGGCCGGGGAGCTGTTTTTT; CDR3 protein: CASSRTSGRVAGELFF
clone size: .; D gene: .; J gene: TRBJ2-7; V gene: TRBV5-1; CDR3 DNA: TGCGCCAGCAGCTCCGGTGCCTCCTACGAGCAGTACTTC; CDR3 protein: CASSSGASYEQYF
clone size: once; D gene: TRBD1; J gene: TRBJ2-4; V gene: TRBV6-2/TRBV6-3; CDR3 DNA: TGTGCCAGCAGTTACCCTCGGAACAGGGGGGTAAACATTCAGTACTTC; CDR3 protein: CASSYPRNRGVNIQYF
clone size: .; D gene: TRBD1; J gene: TRBJ2-6; V gene: TRBV28; CDR3 DNA: TGTGCCAGCAGCCCTCGGACAGGGGGCTCTGGGGCCAACGTCCTGACTTTC; CDR3 protein: CASSPRTGGSGANVLTF
clone size: .; D gene: .; J gene: TRBJ2-1; V gene: TRBV28; CDR3 DNA: TGTGCCAGCAGTTCAAGACAGGGGAGGGACAATGAGCAGTTCTTC; CDR3 protein: CASSSRQGRDNEQFF
clone size: .; D gene: .; J gene: TRBJ1-2; V gene: TRBV6-1; CDR3 DNA: TGTGCCAGCAGTGAAGTGGCCAGTGGCTACACCTTC; CDR3 protein: CASSEVASGYTF
clone size: .; D gene: TRBD2; J gene: TRBJ2-7; V gene: TRBV30; CDR3 DNA: TGTGCCTGGAGTTACCTAGCGGGAGAACCAGGGCAGTACTTC; CDR3 protein: CAWSYLAGEPGQYF
clone size: few; D gene: TRBD1; J gene: TRBJ2-1; V gene: TRBV30; CDR3 DNA: TGTGCCTGGAGTGGGGCAGGGGGCTCCTACAATGAGCAGTTCTTC; CDR3 protein: CAWSGAGGSYNEQFF
clone size: .; D gene: .; J gene: TRBJ2-1; V gene: TRBV15; CDR3 DNA: TGTGCCACCAGCAGAGTCCAAAGCGGGCCTCTCTACAATGAGCAGTTCTTC; CDR3 protein: CATSRVQSGPLYNEQFF
clone size: .; D gene: .; J gene: TRBJ2-1; V gene: TRBV5-4; CDR3 DNA: TGTGCCAGCAGCGCCACAGGGACGAATGAGCAGTTCTTC; CDR3 protein: CASSATGTNEQFF
clone size: .; D gene: TRBD1; J gene: TRBJ2-1; V gene: TRBV28; CDR3 DNA: TGTGCCAGCAGCCGGGACAGGGGCGAGCAGTTCTTC; CDR3 protein: CASSRDRGEQFF
clone size: once; D gene: TRBD1; J gene: TRBJ1-3; V gene: TRBV7-9; CDR3 DNA: TGTGCCAGCAGCCCCGGGACAGCGCACACCATATATTTT; CDR3 protein: CASSPGTAHTIYF
clone size: .; D gene: .; J gene: TRBJ1-3; V gene: TRBV14; CDR3 DNA: TGTGCCAGCAGCCAAGGGGGAGGACCAGTCGGTGGAAACACCATATATTTT; CDR3 protein: CASSQGGGPVGGNTIYF
clone size: .; D gene: TRBD2; J gene: TRBJ2-1; V gene: TRBV7-8; CDR3 DNA: TGTGCCAGCAGCTTACGCCCACTCGGGACTAGTCGCGAGCAGTTCTTC; CDR3 protein: CASSLRPLGTSREQFF
clone size: .; D gene: .; J gene: TRBJ2-1; V gene: TRBV18; CDR3 DNA: TGTGCCAGCTCACTGGGCAGCACCTACAATGAGCAGTTCTTC; CDR3 protein: CASSLGSTYNEQFF
clone size: .; D gene: TRBD2; J gene: TRBJ2-1; V gene: TRBV11-2; CDR3 DNA: TGTGCCAGCAGCACACTAGCGGGTTCGACGTACAATGAGCAGTTCTTC; CDR3 protein: CASSTLAGSTYNEQFF
clone size: .; D gene: TRBD1; J gene: TRBJ2-5; V gene: TRBV9; CDR3 DNA: TGTGCCAGCAGCGCCAAGACAGGGCTCCAAGAGACCCAGTACTTC; CDR3 protein: CASSAKTGLQETQYF
clone size: .; D gene: .; J gene: TRBJ2-2; V gene: TRBV1; CDR3 DNA: TGCACCAGCAGCCGAGACAATGGACAGGACAAAACGGGACTAGCTGGCGGGGAGCTGTTTTTT; CDR3 protein: CTSSRDNGQDKTGLAGGELFF
clone size: .; D gene: .; J gene: TRBJ2-7; V gene: TRBV3-1/TRBV3-2; CDR3 DNA: TGTGCCAGCAGCCAAGTAAAAGAGGAGCAGTACTTC; CDR3 protein: CASSQVKEEQYF
clone size: once; D gene: .; J gene: TRBJ1-5; V gene: TRBV7-8; CDR3 DNA: TGTGCCAGCAGCCCAGGGAGGTGGGTGATGCAAGGGCAGCCCCAGCATTTT; CDR3 protein: CASSPGRWVMQGQPQHF
clone size: .; D gene: TRBD2; J gene: TRBJ2-7; V gene: TRBV5-8; CDR3 DNA: TGTGCCAGCAGCTTCGGGACTAGCGTGCTCTACGAGCAGTACTTC; CDR3 protein: CASSFGTSVLYEQYF